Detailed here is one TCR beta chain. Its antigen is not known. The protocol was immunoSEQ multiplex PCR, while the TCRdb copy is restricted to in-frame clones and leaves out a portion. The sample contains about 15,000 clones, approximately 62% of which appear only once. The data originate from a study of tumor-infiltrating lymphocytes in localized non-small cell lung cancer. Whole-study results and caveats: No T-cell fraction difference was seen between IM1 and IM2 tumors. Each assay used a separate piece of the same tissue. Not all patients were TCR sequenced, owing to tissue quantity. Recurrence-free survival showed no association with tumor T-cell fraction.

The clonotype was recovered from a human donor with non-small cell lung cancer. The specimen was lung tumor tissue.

This CDR3 reads CASSLARATTSGIVLRETQYF. The CDR3 DNA follows: TGCGCCAGCAGCTTGGCCCGGGCAACTACTAGCGGGATTGTATTAAGAGAGACCCAGTACTTC. The V gene is TRBV5-1, the J gene TRBJ2-5; 10 nucleotides match TRBD2. CDR1 is SGHRS, CDR2 YFSETQ, per germline. V lost 0 bases to trimming and J lost 4 bases; unmatched junction nucleotides: 21. CDR3 length equals 21 residues.